The clone carrying this TCR beta chain was counted at least ten times. Its target is not known. TCRdb analysed the multiplex PCR reads with MiXCR anew, one entry per CDR3 protein. The profile covers about 170,000 distinct CDR3 sequences, with approximately 30% appearing a single time and 3.8% taken by the ten largest. The record originates from a study of breast tumors, draining lymph nodes, adjacent tissues. Germline V gene sequence: CDR1 SEHNR, CDR2 FQNEAQ (reference sequence). Trimming at V came to 10 bases and at J to 8 bases, leaving 10 bases not matched to a gene. CDR3 length equals 13 residues. The lymph nodes were axillary draining lymph nodes from breast cancer patients. Study-level findings and limits: The lymph node origin of tumor T cells was framed as consistent with a hypothesis, not demonstrated. Luminal-like breast cancer showed significantly greater tumor-nontumor repertoire similarity than basal-like breast cancer did.

The rearrangement links TRBV7-9 to TRBJ2-1, with 8 bases aligning to TRBD2. Sequencing used axillary lymph node tissue. The sequence came from a female donor with breast cancer. Some clones in this sample may be carry-over from other donors' samples. The CDR3 sequence: CANSGDLVDEQFF. The CDR3 coding sequence is TGTGCCAATAGCGGGGATTTAGTTGATGAGCAGTTCTTC.